These 32 T cell receptor beta chains share one sample of origin, sequenced in a study of blood T cell repertoires in COVID-19. TCRdb's copy holds only in-frame clones and misses some; the assay was immunoSEQ multiplex PCR. The sample yields about 260,000 clones, about 89% seen once. The source material was peripheral blood. The source of these receptors is a woman between 40 and 55 years old who had recovered from COVID-19.

This clone was counted a single time. This chain links TRBV6-6 with TRBJ1-4; weak D call: TRBD1 (6 bases). Germline lookup yields CDR1 MNHNY and CDR2 SVGAGI (reference sequence). The V end lost 7 bases, the J end lost 8 bases, and 17 bases lay between the germline ends. The CDR3 sequence is 14 residues long. For the CDR3, the DNA is TGTGCCAGCAAGTGGTCAGGGGAGGGGGAAAAACTGTTTTTT. Amino acid sequence: CASKWSGEGEKLFF.

This chain connects TRBV5-4 to TRBJ2-1, with 8 nucleotides matching TRBD2. CDR1 SGHNT and CDR2 YYREEE come from the germline V gene (reference sequence). The CDR3 covers 15 residues. V dropped 5 bases and J dropped 0; count of bases not matched to a gene: 4. The CDR3, as DNA: TGTGCCAGCAGTTTAAGCGGGGGCTCCTACAATGAGCAGTTCTTC. This gives the protein CASSLSGGSYNEQFF.

This chain uses TRBV11-2 with TRBJ1-2, with 7 positions matching TRBD1. J gave up 3 bases and V 1 base, and 11 bases lay outside the gene matches. The length of the CDR3 is 17 residues. Germline assignment: CDR1 SGHAT and CDR2 FQNNGV. CDR3 sequence: CASSLAADRASYYGYTF. CDR3 DNA: TGTGCCAGCAGCTTAGCCGCCGACAGGGCCTCCTACTATGGCTACACCTTC.

The chain recombines TRBV15 with TRBJ1-3; unclear D gene. Looked up from germline, CDR1 is LNHNV and CDR2 is YYDKDF (reference sequence). This CDR3 spans 14 amino acids. V was pared by 1 base and J by 2 bases, with 6 bases between. CDR3 residues: CATSRGEAGNTIYF. In DNA, the CDR3 is TGTGCCACCAGCAGAGGGGAGGCTGGAAACACCATATATTTT.

This chain uses TRBV4-1 with TRBJ1-5; D uncertain. Germline values: CDR1 MGHRA, CDR2 YSYEKL. The CDR3 runs to 16 residues. Trimming stripped 3 bases from V and 0 bases from J, with 12 bases between. CDR3 region: CASSQGGPYSNQPQHF. CDR3 nucleotide sequence: TGCGCCAGCAGCCAGGGCGGGCCGTATAGCAATCAGCCCCAGCATTTT.

This chain connects TRBV6-5 to TRBJ2-7; D is perhaps TRBD2 (6 bases). Trimming stripped 6 bases from V and 0 bases from J, with 12 bases between. This CDR3 spans 14 amino acids. Germline CDR1 is MNHEY and CDR2 is SVGAGI. The CDR3 spells CASRDLGGSYEQYF. CDR3 DNA: TGTGCCAGCAGGGATCTGGGGGGCTCCTACGAGCAGTACTTC.

This clone was observed a few times. The chain is built from TRBV14 and TRBJ2-3; D possibly corresponds to TRBD1 (6 bases). Per germline, CDR1 SGHDN and CDR2 FVKESK. Trimming stripped 1 base from V and 4 bases from J, with 12 bases between. This CDR3 has 15 amino acids. The CDR3 loop is CASSQAVRGSDTQYF. The CDR3 nucleotides are TGTGCCAGCAGCCAAGCTGTCAGGGGTTCAGATACGCAGTATTTT.

This sequence joins TRBV5-6 and TRBJ1-1; 9 bases agree with TRBD1. Germline values: CDR1 SGHDT, CDR2 YYEEEE. The CDR3 sequence is 14 residues long. V gave up 3 bases and J gave up 11 bases; unmatched junction bases: 11. CDR3 region: CASSWGQGTSVAFF. As DNA, the CDR3 is TGTGCCAGCAGCTGGGGACAGGGAACTTCAGTTGCTTTCTTT.

This clone appeared a single time. The chain has TRBV19 and TRBJ2-5; TRBD1 matches 9 bases. Germline V gives CDR1 LNHDA, CDR2 SQIVND (reference sequence). After removal of 3 bases from V and 3 bases from J, the junction contained 8 bases not matched to a gene. The CDR3 consists of 16 residues. The DNA for the CDR3 is TGTGCCAGTAGTATCCGGGTGGGGGACAGGGAAGAGACCCAGTACTTC. It is translated as CASSIRVGDREETQYF.

The chain has TRBV7-4 and TRBJ1-4, with 8 bases that match TRBD1. CDR1 and CDR2 from the germline V gene are SGHVT and SQSDAQ. J gave up 2 bases and V 5 bases, and 13 bases lay outside the gene matches. The CDR3 loop spans 18 amino acids. CDR3 nucleotides: TGTGCCAGCAGCCCCAAATCGACAGGGGATTTGACTAATGAAAAACTGTTTTTT. Translated, it gives CASSPKSTGDLTNEKLFF.

This sequence joins TRBV29-1 and TRBJ1-4, with D uncertain. CDR3 size: 13 residues. Trimming left V 6 bases short and J 0 bases short, with 8 bases between. The germline CDR1 and CDR2 sequences are SQVTM and ANQGSEA. CDR3 region: CSVWSTTNEKLFF. CDR3 sequence (DNA): TGCAGCGTCTGGAGCACAACTAATGAAAAACTGTTTTTT.

The chain is built from TRBV7-8 and TRBJ1-2, with 7 bases matching TRBD1. Germline assignment: CDR1 SGHVS and CDR2 FQNEAQ. V lost 5 bases, J lost 4 bases, and 7 bases stayed unmatched. The CDR3 totals 14 residues. The CDR3 nucleotides read TGTGCCAGCAGCATCGGGACAGCGGGCTATGGCTACACCTTC. Translation gives CASSIGTAGYGYTF. Together with reference TRBV7-8 and TRBJ1-2, the CDR3 gives the full variable domain: GAGVSQSPRYKVAKRGQDVALRCDPISGHVSLFWYQQALGQGPEFLTYFQNEAQLDKSGLPSDRFFAERPEGSVSTLKIQRTQQEDSAVYLCASSIGTAGYGYTFGSGTRLTVV.

This chain links TRBV3-1 (or the pseudogene TRBV3-2) with TRBJ1-2; unclear D gene. V lost 1 base and J lost 6, with 12 bases in between. Per germline, CDR1 LGHDT and CDR2 YNNKEL (reference sequence). CDR3 length equals 14 residues. CDR3 in DNA: TGTGCCAGCAGCCAAGTTTTTACAAACCATGGCTACACCTTC. Translating gives CASSQVFTNHGYTF.

This chain uses TRBV11-3 with TRBJ1-6; tentative D call: TRBD1 (6 bases). V was shortened by 5 bases and J by 3 bases, with 14 bases between the two germline ends. The CDR3 is made up of 16 amino acids. The germline V gene encodes CDR1 SGHNT and CDR2 YENEEA. The CDR3 loop reads CASSPRGVGYNSPLHF. The CDR3 region has the DNA TGTGCCAGCAGCCCCAGGGGTGTAGGCTATAATTCACCCCTCCACTTT.

This clone came up a few times. CDR3: CASRRGHGGELFF. DNA for the CDR3: TGTGCCAGCAGGCGGGGGCATGGCGGGGAGCTGTTTTTT. The chain combines TRBV6-5 with TRBJ2-2; tentative D call: TRBD2 (7 bases). Trimming took off 6 bases at V and 7 bases at J, with 12 bases between the two ends. Germline CDR1 and CDR2: MNHEY and SVGAGI. This CDR3 is 13 amino acids long.

The chain couples TRBV21-1 to TRBJ1-1; the table gives TRBD1 as D, unverified against the DNA. TRBV21-1 is a pseudogene segment. This CDR3 region has 16 residues. For the CDR3, the DNA is TGTGCCAGCAAATCAAGACCCGGACAGGGAGGAATCGAAGCTTTCTTT. It yields the protein CASKSRPGQGGIEAFF.

V and J are TRBV18 and TRBJ1-5; TRBD1 aligns across 12 bases. J was trimmed by 6 bases and V by 4 bases; bases with no gene match: 4. Germline V gene data show CDR1 as KGHSH and CDR2 as LQKENI. The CDR3 is 15 residues long. The CDR3 protein is CASSLGTGGVQPQHF. As DNA, the CDR3 is TGTGCCAGCTCACTGGGGACAGGGGGCGTTCAGCCCCAGCATTTT.

The chain uses TRBV5-5 and TRBJ2-2, with TRBD1 matching over 8 bases. The CDR3 covers 18 residues. Germline CDR1 and CDR2: SGHKS and YYEKEE (reference sequence). V dropped 0 bases and J dropped 0; count of bases not matched to a gene: 7. The CDR3 protein is CASSLVRGLFANTGELFF. The CDR3 DNA reads TGTGCCAGCAGCTTGGTCAGGGGGCTTTTCGCGAACACCGGGGAGCTGTTTTTT.

This rearrangement joins TRBV9 to TRBJ2-7; 9 nucleotides agree with TRBD1. This CDR3 region has 15 residues. Germline V CDR1 and CDR2: SGDLS, YYNGEE. The V gene end was trimmed by 0 bases and the J gene end by 3 bases; junction bases not matched to a gene: 4. The CDR3 is CASSVAGQGGYEQYF. CDR3 coding DNA: TGTGCCAGCAGCGTAGCGGGACAGGGAGGCTACGAGCAGTACTTC.

This clone was counted once. The chain carries TRBV15 and TRBJ1-2; 9 positions agree with TRBD1. Germline CDR1 LNHNV, CDR2 YYDKDF (reference sequence). Germline trimming cut 1 base from V and 7 bases from J; bases unmatched to any gene: 7. The CDR3 length is 15 residues. The CDR3 DNA follows: TGTGCCACCAGCAGAGCGGGGACAGGGTCAGGTGGCTACACCTTC. Its translation: CATSRAGTGSGGYTF.

The sample holds a few counts of this clone. The chain uses TRBV7-8 and TRBJ2-1, with D perhaps TRBD2 (6 bases). Trimming shortened V by 4 bases and J by 5 bases, and 9 bases separated the two germline ends. Germline assignment: CDR1 SGHVS and CDR2 FQNEAQ. The CDR3 totals 13 residues. CDR3 nucleotides: TGTGCCAGCAGCTGGGACTCAGACAATGAGCAGTTCTTC. It yields the protein CASSWDSDNEQFF.

The chain links TRBV12-3 or TRBV12-4 to TRBJ1-2; 7 bases line up with TRBD1. V shed 3 bases and J 14 bases; nucleotides not matched to a gene: 6. The CDR3 extends over 11 amino acids. The CDR3 region is CASSLTGYQTF. DNA of the CDR3: TGTGCCAGCAGTTTGACAGGGTATCAGACCTTC.

This chain joins TRBV9 and TRBJ2-5, with 10 positions matching TRBD2. The CDR3 has 17 amino acids. Germline-derived CDR1 and CDR2 are SGDLS and YYNGEE. Trimming removed 0 bases from V and 2 bases from J; junction bases left unmatched: 7. Written as DNA, the CDR3 is TGTGCCAGCAGCGTAGGGGCCTTAGCGGGGGGACAAGAGACCCAGTACTTC. Encoded protein: CASSVGALAGGQETQYF. Full variable domain (outside the CDR3, taken from reference TRBV9 and TRBJ2-5): DSGVTQTPKHLITATGQRVTLRCSPRSGDLSVYWYQQSLDQGLQFLIQYYNGEERAKGNILERFSAQQFPDLHSELNLSSLELGDSALYFCASSVGALAGGQETQYFGPGTRLLVL.

The rearrangement joins TRBV18 to TRBJ1-2, with D unclear. The V gene's germline CDR1 is KGHSH and CDR2 LQKENI. Trimming left V 0 bases short and J 4 bases short, with 6 bases between. This CDR3 region has 13 residues. CDR3 sequence: CASSPPNSYGYTF. Written as DNA, the CDR3 is TGTGCCAGCTCACCACCGAACTCCTATGGCTACACCTTC.

This chain connects TRBV2 to TRBJ2-5; possibly TRBD2 for D (6 bases). Trimming removed 4 bases at V and 4 bases at J, with 19 bases between. CDR3 length: 16 residues. CDR1 SNHLY and CDR2 FYNNEI come from the germline V gene. CDR3 sequence reads: CASSGPEGPFGETQYF. Here the CDR3 DNA reads TGTGCCAGCAGTGGGCCGGAGGGGCCGTTTGGAGAGACCCAGTACTTC.

CDR3 residues: CAWGRLVAEAFF. The CDR3 DNA reads as TGTGCCTGGGGCCGTCTCGTCGCTGAAGCTTTCTTT. The chain couples TRBV30 to TRBJ1-1; D unclear. The V end lost 5 bases, the J end lost 6 bases, and 13 bases lay between the germline ends. Germline V gives CDR1 GTSNPN, CDR2 SVGIG (reference sequence). This CDR3 region has 12 residues.

This sequence joins TRBV29-1 and TRBJ1-4, with a tentative D call TRBD1 (5 bases). The CDR3 is 12 amino acids. Germline values: CDR1 SQVTM, CDR2 ANQGSEA. V lost 6 bases to trimming and J lost 5 bases, with 10 bases between them. CDR3 residues: CSVGSGNEKLFF. CDR3 bases: TGCAGCGTGGGGTCAGGGAATGAAAAACTGTTTTTT.

V is TRBV6-2 or TRBV6-3 and J is TRBJ1-2, with D maybe TRBD1 (6 bases). V was trimmed by 4 bases and J by 4 bases, leaving 10 bases between them. In germline, CDR1 is MNHEY, CDR2 SVGEGT. This CDR3 has 13 amino acids. The CDR3 loop is CASSWDTVYGYTF. The CDR3 DNA follows: TGTGCCAGCAGTTGGGACACGGTCTATGGCTACACCTTC.

The chain recombines TRBV5-5 with TRBJ1-3; D unresolved. This CDR3 has 14 amino acids. The V gene lost 2 bases and the J gene lost 3 bases, with 9 bases spanning the gap. CDR1 is SGHKS, CDR2 YYEKEE, per germline (reference sequence). In DNA, the CDR3 is TGTGCCAGCAGCTTAAGGGAGCTTGGAAACACCATATATTTT. This gives the protein CASSLRELGNTIYF.

V usage is TRBV7-8 and J usage is TRBJ1-1, with 7 bases fitting TRBD1. Germline values: CDR1 SGHVS, CDR2 FQNEAQ. The J segment lost 1 base and the V segment lost 5 bases, leaving 1 base of the junction unmatched. This CDR3 is 13 amino acids long. CDR3: CASSRTGNTEAFF. The CDR3, as DNA: TGTGCCAGCAGCCGGACAGGGAACACTGAAGCTTTCTTT.

The chain carries TRBV3-1 (or the pseudogene TRBV3-2) and TRBJ1-2; possibly TRBD1 for D (5 bases). Per the germline V gene, CDR1 is LGHDT and CDR2 is YNNKEL (reference sequence). Trimming removed 3 bases from V and 2 bases from J, with 13 bases in between. CDR3 size: 15 residues. The CDR3 protein is CASSHSGVSNYGYTF. The CDR3 nucleotides are TGTGCCAGCAGCCACTCGGGGGTGTCGAACTATGGCTACACCTTC.

In its sample, this clone was seen a few times. Other DNA sequences in this sample translate to the same CDR3. The chain employs TRBV5-1 and TRBJ2-5, with no clear D. The ends were cut back, 0 bases at V and 4 bases at J, with 4 bases in the middle. CDR3 size: 12 residues. Germline CDR1 is SGHRS and CDR2 is YFSETQ. In DNA form, the CDR3 reads TGCGCCAGCAGCTTGGATCGAGAGACCCAGTACTTC. It specifies CASSLDRETQYF.